A selection of T cell receptor beta chains follows, all from one sample in a study of identical twins. TCRdb reprocessed the 5' RACE reads via MiXCR and lists one record per CDR3 protein. The repertoire has 700,000 or so distinct CDR3 sequences, less than 10% of them found once; the top ten carry approximately 0.96%. The same data also contributed to another study, on yellow fever vaccine responses in identical twins.

The sample consisted of PBMCs. Receptors were obtained from a woman aged 18-30 years in good health. Each CDR3 is given with its conserved first and last residue. Each record gives: D gene, V gene, clone size, J gene, CDR3 protein, CDR3 DNA. A D gene is named only where the DNA matches it firmly. A clone size is listed for some rows: how often the clone was seen (once, few, many), or a class if it is expanded.

D: .; V: TRBV21-1; size: .; J: TRBJ2-1; CDR3: CASRFENRPHNEQFF; DNA: TGTGCCAGCAGGTTTGAAAACAGACCACACAATGAGCAGTTCTTC
D: TRBD2; V: TRBV9; size: few; J: TRBJ2-1; CDR3: CASSVDTGTSGTYYNEQFF; DNA: TGTGCCAGCAGCGTTGACACGGGGACTAGCGGGACATACTACAATGAGCAGTTCTTC
D: TRBD2; V: TRBV6-2/TRBV6-3; size: few; J: TRBJ2-2; CDR3: CASTLPGLADTGELFF; DNA: TGTGCCAGCACCTTACCGGGACTAGCGGACACCGGGGAGCTGTTTTTT
D: .; V: TRBV6-2/TRBV6-3; size: few; J: TRBJ2-1; CDR3: CASSAAPAGGYNEQFF; DNA: TGTGCCAGCAGTGCCGCCCCCGCCGGCGGGTACAATGAGCAGTTCTTC
D: .; V: TRBV30; size: few; J: TRBJ2-7; CDR3: CAWSNPYEQYF; DNA: TGTGCCTGGAGTAATCCCTACGAGCAGTACTTC
D: .; V: TRBV7-6; size: few; J: TRBJ1-6; CDR3: CASSSKLNSPLHF; DNA: TGTGCCAGCAGCTCGAAACTTAATTCACCCCTCCACTTT
D: TRBD1; V: TRBV4-1; size: .; J: TRBJ1-5; CDR3: CASSYRQGDQPQHF; DNA: TGCGCCAGCAGCTATCGACAGGGCGATCAGCCCCAGCATTTT
D: .; V: TRBV11-2; size: .; J: TRBJ2-2; CDR3: CASGRFTGELFF; DNA: TGTGCCAGCGGTCGATTCACCGGGGAGCTGTTTTTT
D: TRBD2; V: TRBV11-2; size: .; J: TRBJ2-1; CDR3: CASSRLAGTNEQFF; DNA: TGTGCCAGCAGCCGACTAGCGGGTACCAATGAGCAGTTCTTC
D: .; V: TRBV20-1; size: many; J: TRBJ1-4; CDR3: CSAREDWPGEEKLFF; DNA: TGCAGTGCTAGAGAGGATTGGCCAGGGGAGGAAAAACTGTTTTTT
D: .; V: TRBV24-1; size: few; J: TRBJ2-5; CDR3: CATSDLQTGSQETQYF; DNA: TGTGCCACCAGCGACCTGCAAACAGGGTCACAAGAGACCCAGTACTTC
D: .; V: TRBV6-2/TRBV6-3; size: .; J: TRBJ1-1; CDR3: CASSYEKVTEAFF; DNA: TGTGCCAGCAGTTATGAGAAGGTGACTGAAGCTTTCTTT
D: .; V: TRBV7-2; size: .; J: TRBJ2-5; CDR3: CASSYRAPYQETQYF; DNA: TGTGCCAGCAGCTACAGGGCCCCGTACCAAGAGACCCAGTACTTC
D: TRBD1; V: TRBV2; size: few; J: TRBJ2-3; CDR3: CASLGTDTDTQYF; DNA: TGTGCCAGCCTCGGGACAGACACAGATACGCAGTATTTT
D: .; V: TRBV27; size: few; J: TRBJ1-5; CDR3: CASSLTLNQPQHF; DNA: TGTGCCAGCAGTTTAACCCTTAATCAGCCCCAGCATTTT
D: .; V: TRBV18; size: few; J: TRBJ1-6; CDR3: CASSLLQGGNSPLHF; DNA: TGTGCCAGCTCTCTACTGCAGGGTGGAAATTCACCCCTCCACTTT
D: .; V: TRBV11-2; size: .; J: TRBJ2-5; CDR3: CASSPGIVETQYF; DNA: TGTGCCAGCAGCCCTGGGATTGTCGAGACCCAGTACTTC
D: .; V: TRBV28; size: few; J: TRBJ2-7; CDR3: CASSLNAANYEQYF; DNA: TGTGCCAGCAGTTTGAACGCAGCGAACTACGAGCAGTACTTC
D: TRBD1; V: TRBV15; size: .; J: TRBJ2-1; CDR3: CATSPDRGFMDEQFF; DNA: TGTGCCACCAGCCCGGACAGGGGGTTTATGGATGAGCAGTTCTTC
D: .; V: TRBV21-1; size: few; J: TRBJ2-7; CDR3: CASTSIPGTYTYGQYF; DNA: TGTGCCAGCACCTCAATACCCGGGACATACACCTACGGGCAGTACTTC
D: .; V: TRBV20-1; size: few; J: TRBJ2-5; CDR3: CSARVLGQTGETQYF; DNA: TGCAGTGCTAGAGTTTTAGGGCAAACCGGGGAGACCCAGTACTTC
D: .; V: TRBV7-9; size: .; J: TRBJ2-7; CDR3: CASSSTAGRSYEQYF; DNA: TGTGCCAGCAGCTCCACCGCCGGACGGAGCTACGAGCAGTACTTC
D: TRBD2; V: TRBV4-3; size: many; J: TRBJ2-5; CDR3: CASSQELVLAGKETQYF; DNA: TGCGCCAGCAGCCAAGAATTGGTCCTAGCGGGAAAAGAGACCCAGTACTTC
D: .; V: TRBV6-1; size: .; J: TRBJ2-5; CDR3: CASRATGVKGEETQYF; DNA: TGTGCCAGCAGGGCCACGGGGGTTAAGGGGGAAGAGACCCAGTACTTC
D: .; V: TRBV4-3; size: .; J: TRBJ2-6; CDR3: CASSQAVDGANVLTF; DNA: TGCGCCAGCAGCCAAGCGGTAGATGGGGCCAACGTCCTGACTTTC
D: .; V: TRBV20-1; size: many; J: TRBJ2-7; CDR3: CSADRVVRNEQYF; DNA: TGCAGTGCGGATAGGGTTGTGAGAAACGAGCAGTACTTC
D: TRBD1; V: TRBV29-1; size: few; J: TRBJ1-4; CDR3: CSVEQGVDEKLFF; DNA: TGCAGCGTTGAACAGGGGGTTGATGAAAAACTGTTTTTT
D: .; V: TRBV5-6; size: .; J: TRBJ2-3; CDR3: CASSQAGARDTQYF; DNA: TGTGCCAGCAGCCAAGCGGGTGCGAGGGATACGCAGTATTTT
D: .; V: TRBV20-1; size: .; J: TRBJ2-5; CDR3: CSAGGLGAETQYF; DNA: TGCAGTGCTGGGGGGTTAGGGGCCGAGACCCAGTACTTC
D: TRBD2; V: TRBV7-9; size: many; J: TRBJ2-2; CDR3: CASRLALAGQTGELFF; DNA: TGTGCCAGCCGATTGGCGCTAGCGGGGCAAACCGGGGAGCTGTTTTTT
D: TRBD1; V: TRBV6-1; size: few; J: TRBJ2-6; CDR3: CASSQGATGANVLTF; DNA: TGTGCCAGCAGCCAGGGGGCTACTGGGGCCAACGTCCTGACTTTC
D: .; V: TRBV7-3; size: .; J: TRBJ2-5; CDR3: CASSLNGGLQETQYF; DNA: TGTGCCAGCAGCTTAAACGGGGGACTCCAAGAGACCCAGTACTTC
D: .; V: TRBV5-8; size: .; J: TRBJ2-3; CDR3: CASSLGSRPTGTDTQYF; DNA: TGTGCCAGCAGCTTGGGATCGAGACCCACTGGGACAGATACGCAGTATTTT
D: .; V: TRBV20-1; size: few; J: TRBJ2-7; CDR3: CSARDTLTPAREQYF; DNA: TGCAGTGCTAGAGACACCCTGACACCGGCAAGAGAGCAGTACTTC
D: .; V: TRBV18; size: .; J: TRBJ2-1; CDR3: CASSPSAGTYNEQFF; DNA: TGTGCCAGCTCACCGTCCGCAGGGACCTACAATGAGCAGTTCTTC
D: TRBD2; V: TRBV5-1; size: many; J: TRBJ2-3; CDR3: CASSFGLASDTQYF; DNA: TGCGCCAGCAGCTTCGGACTAGCCTCAGATACGCAGTATTTT
D: .; V: TRBV7-2; size: .; J: TRBJ2-7; CDR3: CASSPYSGQAYEQYF; DNA: TGTGCCAGCAGCCCTTATAGCGGCCAGGCCTACGAGCAGTACTTC
D: .; V: TRBV3-1; size: .; J: TRBJ2-7; CDR3: CASSAYRVFDEQYF; DNA: TGTGCCAGCAGCGCCTACAGGGTCTTTGACGAGCAGTACTTC
D: .; V: TRBV2; size: .; J: TRBJ2-7; CDR3: CASIRAAVPSYEQYF; DNA: TGTGCCAGCATCCGGGCCGCAGTGCCCTCCTACGAGCAGTACTTC
D: .; V: TRBV21-1; size: few; J: TRBJ2-3; CDR3: CASSKVERGGRRDTQYF; DNA: TGTGCCAGCAGCAAAGTTGAGCGGGGGGGCCGTCGGGATACGCAGTATTTT
D: .; V: TRBV12-3/TRBV12-4; size: many; J: TRBJ2-7; CDR3: CASRRDYEQYF; DNA: TGTGCCAGCAGACGAGACTACGAGCAGTACTTC
D: TRBD2; V: TRBV12-5; size: .; J: TRBJ2-3; CDR3: CASGPGTSGTRTDTQYF; DNA: TGTGCTAGTGGTCCAGGGACTAGCGGGACGCGGACAGATACGCAGTATTTT
D: .; V: TRBV7-2; size: .; J: TRBJ2-3; CDR3: CASSTAFTDTQYF; DNA: TGTGCCAGCAGCACAGCATTCACAGATACGCAGTATTTT
D: .; V: TRBV4-2; size: .; J: TRBJ2-1; CDR3: CASSQDRQPDNEQFF; DNA: TGTGCCAGCAGCCAAGATAGGCAGCCTGACAATGAGCAGTTCTTC
D: TRBD2; V: TRBV4-2; size: .; J: TRBJ2-1; CDR3: CASSQPSSGNYNEQFF; DNA: TGTGCCAGCAGCCAACCTTCTAGCGGAAATTACAATGAGCAGTTCTTC
D: .; V: TRBV18; size: few; J: TRBJ1-1; CDR3: CASSPPGVYTEAFF; DNA: TGTGCCAGCTCACCACCGGGGGTTTACACTGAAGCTTTCTTT
D: .; V: TRBV27; size: .; J: TRBJ1-5; CDR3: CASSLTWTAQPQHF; DNA: TGTGCCAGCAGTTTAACCTGGACAGCTCAGCCCCAGCATTTT
D: .; V: TRBV29-1; size: .; J: TRBJ2-3; CDR3: CSVAPTDTQYF; DNA: TGCAGCGTTGCTCCGACAGATACGCAGTATTTT
D: .; V: TRBV12-3/TRBV12-4; size: few; J: TRBJ2-1; CDR3: CASSLEAARSYNEQFF; DNA: TGTGCCAGCAGTTTAGAAGCGGCCCGGTCCTACAATGAGCAGTTCTTC